The next 12 T cell receptor beta chains were all read from a single sample in a study of cytotoxic CD8 clonotypes in ibrutinib-treated CLL. Sequencing was performed with immunoSEQ multiplex PCR; in TCRdb, only in-frame clones are kept and a portion is missing. This repertoire shows hundreds of thousands of clones, 70% found once; its top ten account for just over 15%. The sample consisted of PBMCs, taken after 24 months of ibrutinib treatment. These receptors were collected from a human donor with chronic lymphocytic leukemia.

This chain uses TRBV7-2 with TRBJ2-6, with TRBD1 matching over 7 bases. Germline values: CDR1 SGHTA, CDR2 FQGNSA. V was pared by 5 bases and J by 1 base, with 5 bases of the junction left unmatched. The CDR3 is 16 residues long. The CDR3 here is CASSNPTGSGANVLTF. The CDR3 DNA reads as TGTGCCAGCAGCAACCCGACAGGGTCTGGGGCCAACGTCCTGACTTTC. The full variable domain, rest sourced from reference TRBV7-2 and TRBJ2-6, is GAGVSQSPSNKVTEKGKDVELRCDPISGHTALYWYRQSLGQGLEFLIYFQGNSAPDKSGLPSDRFSAERTGGSVSTLTIQRTQQEDSAVYLCASSNPTGSGANVLTFGAGSRLTVL.

The genes are TRBV11-3 and TRBJ1-2, with D perhaps TRBD1 (5 bases). The CDR3 contains 14 residues. Germline V CDR1 and CDR2: SGHNT, YENEEA. V gave up 3 bases and J gave up 6 bases, with 14 bases separating them. Here the CDR3 reads CASSLQGQGDGYTF. In nucleotides, the CDR3 is TGTGCCAGCAGCTTGCAAGGGCAGGGCGATGGCTACACCTTC. Together with reference TRBV11-3 and TRBJ1-2, the CDR3 gives the full variable domain: EAGVVQSPRYKIIEKKQPVAFWCNPISGHNTLYWYLQNLGQGPELLIRYENEEAVDDSQLPKDRFSAERLKGVDSTLKIQPAELGDSAVYLCASSLQGQGDGYTFGSGTRLTVV.

This chain joins TRBV9 and TRBJ2-3; D gene ambiguous. This CDR3 is built from 14 residues. V lost 2 bases, J lost 0 bases, and 7 bases lay in between. Germline V gene sequence: CDR1 SGDLS, CDR2 YYNGEE. CDR3 coding DNA: TGTGCCAGCAGCGTCACGGATAGCACAGATACGCAGTATTTT. As protein: CASSVTDSTDTQYF.

A single count supports this clone. V and J are TRBV29-1 and TRBJ1-1; TRBD1 agrees at 7 bases. Germline V gives CDR1 SQVTM, CDR2 ANQGSEA. With 2 bases clipped from V and 3 bases from J, the junction kept 6 bases outside the gene matches. CDR3 length equals 14 residues. The CDR3 sequence is CSVEQGGGHTEAFF. CDR3 nucleotide sequence: TGCAGCGTTGAACAGGGGGGAGGTCACACTGAAGCTTTCTTT.

The chain combines TRBV5-1 with TRBJ2-7, with D unclear. Germline V gene sequence: CDR1 SGHRS, CDR2 YFSETQ. The CDR3 is made up of 12 amino acids. Trimming took 4 bases from V and 4 from J, leaving 9 bases between them. CDR3 bases: TGCGCCAGCAGCCCTCATAAGTACGAGCAGTACTTC. Translation: CASSPHKYEQYF. Together with reference TRBV5-1 and TRBJ2-7, the CDR3 gives the full variable domain: KAGVTQTPRYLIKTRGQQVTLSCSPISGHRSVSWYQQTPGQGLQFLFEYFSETQRNKGNFPGRFSGRQFSNSRSEMNVSTLELGDSALYLCASSPHKYEQYFGPGTRLTVT.

The genes are TRBV10-1 and TRBJ2-2; weak D call: TRBD1 (5 bases). The CDR3 totals 13 residues. CDR1 and CDR2 (germline): WNHNN, SYGVQD (reference sequence). V lost 4 bases, J lost 6 bases, and 9 bases lay in between. CDR3 in amino acids: CASSGREAGELFF. As DNA, the CDR3 is TGCGCCAGCAGTGGCAGGGAAGCCGGGGAGCTGTTTTTT.

The V gene is TRBV18, the J gene TRBJ1-1, with D perhaps matching TRBD1 (5 bases). The CDR3 has 19 residues. CDR1 is KGHSH and CDR2 is LQKENI in the germline V gene. V gave up 0 bases and J gave up 4 bases, with 24 bases separating them. This CDR3 is CASSPPSVTGWAGTTEAFF. In DNA, the CDR3 is TGTGCCAGCTCACCACCGTCCGTCACCGGTTGGGCAGGGACCACTGAAGCTTTCTTT.

A single count supports this clone. V is TRBV7-6 and J is TRBJ2-5; TRBD2 might be the D (5 bases). The CDR3 runs to 13 residues. V lost 10 bases, J lost 1 base, and 13 bases lay in between. Per the germline V gene, CDR1 is SGHVS and CDR2 is FNYEAQ. In DNA form, the CDR3 reads TGTGCCACCCGGGGAACAGTCCAAGAGACCCAGTACTTC. Its protein product is CATRGTVQETQYF.

This clone has only a few counts. V gene TRBV9 combines with J gene TRBJ2-5, with D uncertain. This CDR3 is 14 amino acids long. V dropped 0 bases and J dropped 0 bases, with 6 bases sitting between them. Per germline, CDR1 SGDLS and CDR2 YYNGEE. CDR3 in DNA: TGTGCCAGCAGCGTAGGAGTTCACCAAGAGACCCAGTACTTC. It is translated as CASSVGVHQETQYF.

About this clone itself: At one end the junction does not follow the germline gene, possibly because of a read error. The chain is built from TRBV7-9 and TRBJ2-1; 9 bases align to TRBD2. This CDR3 region has 11 residues. The V gene's germline CDR1 is SEHNR and CDR2 FQNEAQ (reference sequence). CDR3 DNA sequence: TGTGCCAGCAGCTTGGGACTAGCCGAACTCTTC. This sequence encodes CASSLGLAELF. Based on the CDR3 plus reference TRBV7-9 and TRBJ2-1, the full variable domain is DTGVSQNPRHKITKRGQNVTFRCDPISEHNRLYWYRQTLGQGPEFLTYFQNEAQLEKSRLLSDRFSAERPKGSFSTLEIQRTEQGDSAMYLCASSLGLAELFGPGTRLTVL.

The V call is TRBV18, the J call TRBJ2-5, with TRBD2 identical over 7 bases. CDR1 KGHSH and CDR2 LQKENI come from the germline V gene. This CDR3 has 12 residues. The junction had 0 bases not matched to a gene; V was cut back by 5 bases and J by 3 bases. DNA of the CDR3: TGTGCCAGCTCAACTAGCGAAGAGACCCAGTACTTC. Translating gives CASSTSEETQYF.

This chain joins TRBV9 and TRBJ1-2, with D perhaps TRBD1 (6 bases). Germline V gene lookup returns CDR1 SGDLS and CDR2 YYNGEE. This CDR3 spans 15 amino acids. Trimming pared 3 bases from V and 8 bases from J, leaving 20 bases between. In DNA, the CDR3 is TGTGCCAGCAGCGCTTATGGGGACACCGAGGAGGGCTACACCTTC. Its translation: CASSAYGDTEEGYTF.